This T cell receptor (beta chain) stems from a study of shared clonotypes between healthy human individuals. Clones were read by immunoSEQ multiplex PCR, and TCRdb kept only the in-frame ones, dropping some. Of over a million clones listed, around 95% are singletons. Concerning this clone: Different DNA sequences within this sample yield the same CDR3.

From germline, CDR1 is MNHEY and CDR2 SVGAGI. This CDR3 has 16 amino acids. Unmatched junction bases numbered 4, after V lost 0 bases and J lost 6 bases. This TCR was sampled from a man aged 25-40 years in good health. The V call is TRBV6-5, the J call TRBJ2-5, with TRBD2 matching 13 bases. The sequenced sample was naive CD4+ T cells sorted from blood. Subset indicated: CD45RA+ positively selected. The CDR3 nucleotides are TGTGCCAGCAGTTACTCAAGGACTAGCGGGAGAAAGACCCAGTACTTC. This codes for CASSYSRTSGRKTQYF.